Listed here are 15 T cell receptor beta chains from one sample, sequenced in a study of identical twins. TCRdb processed the 5' RACE reads anew with MiXCR; each CDR3 protein has one entry. The sample has 450,000 or so distinct CDR3 sequences, approximately 14% seen once. The sample was also reused in another study, on yellow fever vaccine responses in identical twins.

The sequenced sample consisted of CD4+ T cells sorted from blood. Every receptor here comes from a woman aged 18-29 years in good health.

This clonotype occurred a few times. The J gene is TRBJ2-7, the V gene TRBV12-3 or TRBV12-4; 8 bases are a match to TRBD1. V lost 6 bases, J lost 2 bases, and 12 bases stayed unmatched. The CDR3 covers 16 residues. Here the CDR3 DNA reads TGTGCCAGCAGCTTCCGGACCCGGACAGGGACCTACGAGCAGTACTTC. This codes for CASSFRTRTGTYEQYF.

CDR3 nucleotides: TGCAGTGCCCAAGCAATGGGACTAGGCTCCTACAATGAGCAGTTCTTC. Its translation is CSAQAMGLGSYNEQFF. The rearrangement uses TRBV20-1 and TRBJ2-1; 8 nucleotides match TRBD2. The CDR3 length is 16 residues. Germline loops: CDR1 DFQATT, CDR2 SNEGSKA (reference sequence). With V trimmed by 6 bases and J by 0 bases, 10 bases remained unmatched.

This clonotype was counted between two and nine times. The rearrangement uses TRBV7-2 and TRBJ2-4, with D unclear. CDR1 is SGHTA, CDR2 FQGNSA, per germline. Deletions cut 3 bases from V and 0 bases from J, with 15 bases between. CDR3 length equals 17 residues. CDR3 DNA: TGTGCCAGCAGCTTGGGTTCCATGGGCTTAGCCAAAAACATTCAGTACTTC. Its protein product is CASSLGSMGLAKNIQYF.

The table lists this clonotype with many counts. The CDR3 region is CASSFTGAGANVLTF. The DNA for the CDR3 is TGTGCCAGCAGCTTTACAGGGGCTGGGGCCAACGTCCTGACTTTC. This chain joins TRBV7-9 and TRBJ2-6, with TRBD1 identical over 7 bases. Unmatched junction bases numbered 1, after V lost 3 bases and J lost 2 bases. The germline V gene has CDR1 SEHNR and CDR2 FQNEAQ (reference sequence). CDR3 length: 15 residues.

In this sample, this clonotype turned up a few times. This chain connects TRBV10-3 to TRBJ1-6; no clear D gene. The germline V gene has CDR1 ENHRY and CDR2 SYGVKD. The CDR3 contains 13 residues. Trimming took 4 bases from V and 5 from J, leaving 6 bases between them. Here the CDR3 DNA reads TGTGCCATCAGTGTTCAGAATAATTCACCCCTCCACTTT. Translating gives CAISVQNNSPLHF.

The chain joins TRBV29-1 to TRBJ1-1; 8 bases match TRBD1. Per germline, CDR1 SQVTM and CDR2 ANQGSEA. Losses at the gene ends were 3 bases for V and 11 bases for J; bases not matched to a gene: 8. The CDR3 is 12 residues long. The DNA of the CDR3 is TGCAGCGTTGATTCCTCAGGGGGCGTTGCTTTCTTT. This codes for CSVDSSGGVAFF.

The chain employs TRBV6-2 or TRBV6-3 and TRBJ2-2; TRBD1 agrees at 11 bases. This CDR3 is 15 amino acids long. Germline V CDR1 and CDR2: MNHEY, SVGEGT. The V segment lost 4 bases and the J segment 7 bases; nucleotides outside the gene matches: 5. The chain's CDR3 is CASSSDRGRLGELFF. CDR3 DNA: TGTGCCAGCAGTTCGGACAGGGGGCGCCTCGGGGAGCTGTTTTTT.

The chain links TRBV11-3 to TRBJ2-7; 10 nucleotides agree with TRBD1. The CDR3 has 16 residues. CDR1 and CDR2 (germline): SGHNT, YENEEA. The V gene end was trimmed by 5 bases and the J gene end by 3 bases; junction bases not matched to a gene: 10. CDR3 in DNA: TGTGCCAGCAGCCCCGTCGGGACAGGGGCGATCTACGAGCAGTACTTC. Encoded protein: CASSPVGTGAIYEQYF.

The chain combines TRBV20-1 with TRBJ2-3; TRBD2 agrees at 8 bases. There are 15 residues in the CDR3. Germline CDR1 is DFQATT and CDR2 is SNEGSKA (reference sequence). V lost 5 bases, J lost 2 bases, and 9 bases stayed unmatched. Here the CDR3 reads CSAHGLAEITDTQYF. CDR3 nucleotides: TGCAGTGCTCACGGACTAGCCGAGATCACAGATACGCAGTATTTT.

Only a few counts were recorded for this clonotype. The gene calls are TRBV5-1 and TRBJ2-1; D assignment may be TRBD1 or TRBD2 (5 bases each). The CDR3 totals 15 residues. The ends were cut back, 4 bases at V and 5 bases at J, with 16 bases in the middle. Germline V gene lookup returns CDR1 SGHRS and CDR2 YFSETQ. DNA of the CDR3: TGCGCCAGCAGCGTAGGGACCTGGGGAAACAATGAGCAGTTCTTC. Translated, it gives CASSVGTWGNNEQFF.

The chain employs TRBV2 and TRBJ2-4; 7 bases align to TRBD1. The CDR3 spans 16 residues. Germline lookup yields CDR1 SNHLY and CDR2 FYNNEI. After removal of 6 bases from V and 16 bases from J, the junction contained 24 bases not matched to a gene. CDR3 protein: CASRTLFNIGQARTYF. CDR3 sequence (DNA): TGTGCCAGCAGAACACTGTTCAATATTGGACAGGCGCGAACTTACTTC. The whole variable domain, remainder taken from reference TRBV2 and TRBJ2-4, is EPEVTQTPSHQVTQMGQEVILRCVPISNHLYFYWYRQILGQKVEFLVSFYNNEISEKSEIFDDQFSVERPDGSNFTLKIRSTKLEDSAMYFCASRTLFNIGQARTYFGAGTRLSVL.

This clonotype was counted between two and nine times. This chain connects TRBV20-1 to TRBJ2-2, with TRBD2 matching 12 bases. The CDR3 has 14 amino acids. The J segment lost 6 bases and the V segment lost 2 bases, leaving 1 base of the junction unmatched. In germline, CDR1 is DFQATT, CDR2 SNEGSKA (reference sequence). CDR3 sequence (DNA): TGCAGTGCTAGACTAGCGGGAGGGCCCGGGGAGCTGTTTTTT. It translates to CSARLAGGPGELFF.

This clonotype occurred a few times. The chain has TRBV9 and TRBJ2-5; D perhaps matches TRBD1 (6 bases). Germline V CDR1 and CDR2: SGDLS, YYNGEE. The CDR3 is 18 residues long. The V and J ends lost 3 bases and 6 bases respectively, with 27 bases between them. CDR3 protein: CASSETMVGQGSRKTQYF. The CDR3 DNA reads as TGTGCCAGCAGCGAAACGATGGTGGGGCAGGGGAGTCGGAAGACCCAGTACTTC.

This clonotype was seen a few times. The V and J genes are TRBV10-1 and TRBJ2-7; TRBD2 agrees at 14 bases. V was clipped by 5 bases and J by 1 base; unmatched bases: 16. Germline lookup yields CDR1 WNHNN and CDR2 SYGVQD (reference sequence). The CDR3 runs 20 residues. The CDR3 is CASSSSTGTSGGIPSYEQYF. The DNA of the CDR3 is TGCGCCAGCAGTTCCTCCACAGGGACTAGCGGGGGAATCCCATCCTACGAGCAGTACTTC.

The genes are TRBV30 and TRBJ2-5; the D gene is possibly TRBD1 (5 bases). The length of the CDR3 is 15 residues. Per germline, CDR1 GTSNPN and CDR2 SVGIG (reference sequence). V dropped 1 base and J dropped 5 bases, with 17 bases sitting between them. The CDR3 bases are TGTGCCTGGAGTGCCCTATATCAGGGTGGGGAGACCCAGTACTTC. This encodes CAWSALYQGGETQYF.